The clone carrying this TCR beta chain showed up many times. As yet, its antigen is unknown. This CDR3 comprises 13 residues. Germline V gene sequence: CDR1 WSHSY, CDR2 SAAADI. The V end was cut by 2 bases, the J end by 3 bases, with 6 bases between. This sample is drawn from a study of metastatic and nonmetastatic thyroid tumors. Study as a whole: Across peripheral blood and tumor or nodule tissue samples taken from malignant and benign thyroid patients, the repertoires were compared with one another. Points from the study as a whole: In blood and tumor, TCR beta diversity was reportedly significantly higher in malignant thyroid tumors than in benign nodules.

No patient had received any treatment before thyroid surgery. MiXCR reprocessed the PCR reads for TCRdb. This sample carries roughly 14,000 clones, around 25% of them seen once, and the ten largest clones take roughly 12%. The sample consisted of tumor tissue. This chain uses TRBV10-2 with TRBJ2-3; D gene ambiguous. This clonotype was sampled from a female donor with papillary thyroid cancer or a benign thyroid nodule (not recorded which). Some clones in this sample may be carry-over from other donors' samples. CDR3 loop: CASSEAYTDTQYF. The CDR3 DNA is TGCGCCAGCAGTGAGGCTTATACAGATACGCAGTATTTT.